Listed here are 10 T cell receptor beta chains from one sample, sequenced in a study of T-cell reconstitution after alpha-beta-depleted transplantation in children. Preparation of the TCRbeta library used unique molecular identifiers. MiXCR, applied by TCRdb to the PCR reads, yields one record per CDR3 protein. The sample records 530,000 or so distinct CDR3 sequences, roughly 27% being singletons. This material consisted of PBMCs, taken before TCRalphabeta/CD19-depleted stem cell transplant. The receptors come from a boy less than two years old with Wiskott-Aldrich syndrome, due to receive a stem cell transplant.

This chain joins TRBV25-1 and TRBJ2-2, with no clear D. The V end was cut by 1 base, the J end by 4 bases, with 13 bases between. The CDR3 spans 16 residues. The germline V gene encodes CDR1 MGHDK and CDR2 SYGVNS. Written as DNA, the CDR3 is TGTGCCAGCAGTGAATCGGGCAGAAAACCCACCGGGGAGCTGTTTTTT. Translated: CASSESGRKPTGELFF. The variable domain in full, completed from reference TRBV25-1 and TRBJ2-2, reads EADIYQTPRYLVIGTGKKITLECSQTMGHDKMYWYQQDPGMELHLIHYSYGVNSTEKGDLSSESTVSRIRTEHFPLTLESARPSHTSQYLCASSESGRKPTGELFFGEGSRLTVL.

This clonotype was seen more than once but under ten times. The rearrangement links TRBV27 to TRBJ2-1; 7 bases are a match to TRBD2. With V trimmed by 8 bases and J by 3 bases, 7 bases remained unmatched. The CDR3 runs 14 residues. Germline V gene data show CDR1 as MNHEY and CDR2 as SMNVEV (reference sequence). The CDR3 reads CASGDYSLYNEQFF. CDR3 bases: TGTGCCAGCGGGGACTACAGCCTCTACAATGAGCAGTTCTTC.

The CDR3 coding sequence is TGTGCCAGCAGTGGACCGGGACTAGCGGGAGTCGAGACCCAGTACTTC. Its protein product is CASSGPGLAGVETQYF. This chain links TRBV2 with TRBJ2-5, with 14 nucleotides matching TRBD2. The CDR3 covers 16 residues. Germline V lookup: CDR1 SNHLY, CDR2 FYNNEI. V was clipped by 4 bases and J by 5 bases; unmatched bases: 6.

The V gene is TRBV5-1, the J gene TRBJ2-1; 9 positions agree with TRBD2. CDR1 is SGHRS, CDR2 YFSETQ, per germline. The V segment lost 4 bases and the J segment 8 bases; nucleotides outside the gene matches: 13. This CDR3 has 16 amino acids. The CDR3 protein is CASSPVGAGGVYEQFF. The CDR3 nucleotides are TGCGCCAGCAGCCCGGTTGGAGCGGGAGGAGTGTATGAGCAGTTCTTC.

V usage is TRBV18 and J usage is TRBJ2-3; D assignment may be TRBD1 or TRBD2 (5 bases each). Trimming left V 6 bases short and J 0 bases short, with 13 bases between. The CDR3 extends over 15 amino acids. The V gene's germline CDR1 is KGHSH and CDR2 LQKENI. CDR3: CASSPWDASTDTQYF. In DNA form, the CDR3 reads TGTGCCAGCTCTCCTTGGGACGCCAGCACAGATACGCAGTATTTT.

The rearrangement joins TRBV11-2 to TRBJ1-2; 7 bases fit TRBD1. The CDR3 has 14 residues. The V gene's germline CDR1 is SGHAT and CDR2 FQNNGV. The V segment lost 5 bases and the J segment 4 bases; nucleotides outside the gene matches: 7. The CDR3 DNA sequence: TGTGCCAGCAGCCCCGACAGGGTCGGCTATGGCTACACCTTC. It codes for CASSPDRVGYGYTF.

This clonotype was detected a few times. The chain employs TRBV10-3 and TRBJ2-7; 10 bases fit TRBD1. Germline CDR1 and CDR2: ENHRY and SYGVKD. J gave up 2 bases and V 4 bases, and 2 bases lay outside the gene matches. CDR3 size: 14 residues. The CDR3 sequence: CAISGDRGPYEQYF. In nucleotides, the CDR3 is TGTGCCATCAGTGGGGACAGGGGACCCTACGAGCAGTACTTC.

This clonotype was seen at least ten times. The chain has TRBV5-1 and TRBJ2-2; D gene uncertain. Germline CDR1 and CDR2: SGHRS and YFSETQ. Trimming cost V 2 bases and J 3 bases, with 5 bases left between them. This CDR3 is 13 amino acids long. The CDR3 region is CASSFPDTGELFF. The CDR3 DNA is TGCGCCAGCAGCTTCCCCGACACCGGGGAGCTGTTTTTT.

In its sample, this clonotype was seen a few times. This rearrangement joins TRBV10-3 to TRBJ2-1; weak D call: TRBD2 (5 bases). The ends were cut back, 1 base at V and 7 bases at J, with 8 bases in the middle. Germline V gene data show CDR1 as ENHRY and CDR2 as SYGVKD. CDR3 length: 13 amino acids. CDR3 nucleotides: TGTGCCATCAGTGAGTTTAGGGAGAATGAGCAGTTCTTC. As protein: CAISEFRENEQFF.

This clonotype has more than one count but fewer than ten. V usage is TRBV29-1 and J usage is TRBJ2-1, with D uncertain. Trimming left V 4 bases short and J 9 bases short, with 7 bases between. Germline CDR1 and CDR2: SQVTM and ANQGSEA. The CDR3 has 10 amino acids. CDR3 DNA sequence: TGCAGCGTTGTAGGGATTGAGCAGTTCTTC. Translated: CSVVGIEQFF.